Listed below are T cell receptor beta chains from one sample, sequenced in a study of blood T cell repertoires in COVID-19. Here immunoSEQ multiplex PCR was the method, and the copy in TCRdb shows in-frame clones only, minus some. The sample consists of a few hundred thousand clones, 80% to 85% of them appearing once. Sequencing was done on a sample of peripheral blood. The receptors derive from a woman aged 80 or older with COVID-19, enrolled during active disease. CDR3s include the opening cysteine and the closing phenylalanine or tryptophan. Fields, in order: D gene, V gene, J gene, clone size, CDR3 DNA, CDR3 protein. A D gene is named only where the DNA matches it firmly. Expanded clones get a size class; other rows say once, few or many, or leave the size out.

D: TRBD2
V: TRBV18
J: TRBJ2-1
size: .
DNA: TGTGCCAGCTCACCACGCGGGGGACCCTACAATGAGCAGTTCTTC
CDR3: CASSPRGGPYNEQFF

D: TRBD1
V: TRBV2
J: TRBJ1-5
size: .
DNA: TGTGCCAGCAGTGGGGACAGGGGATATCAGCCCCAGCATTTT
CDR3: CASSGDRGYQPQHF

D: .
V: TRBV7-3
J: TRBJ1-1
size: .
DNA: TGTGCCAGCAGCTTACAAGGGGTACCTAGTACTGAAGCTTTCTTT
CDR3: CASSLQGVPSTEAFF

D: .
V: TRBV19
J: TRBJ1-1
size: .
DNA: TGTGCCAGTAAGGTGGGAGACACTGAAGCTTTCTTT
CDR3: CASKVGDTEAFF

D: .
V: TRBV5-4
J: TRBJ2-7
size: .
DNA: TGTGCCAGCAGCTTGGGGCCTGCCTACGAGCAGTACTTC
CDR3: CASSLGPAYEQYF

D: TRBD2
V: TRBV28
J: TRBJ2-3
size: few
DNA: TGTGCCAGCAGTTTATCCCTAGCGGGAGGGCCCTCAGATACGCAGTATTTT
CDR3: CASSLSLAGGPSDTQYF

D: TRBD2
V: TRBV7-3
J: TRBJ2-1
size: .
DNA: TGTGCCAGCAGCCCCACTAGCGGGGGGGACAATGAGCAGTTCTTC
CDR3: CASSPTSGGDNEQFF

D: TRBD2
V: TRBV7-8
J: TRBJ2-7
size: .
DNA: TGTGCCACCGGGGCGGGAGGAAGGTCCTACGAGCAGTACTTC
CDR3: CATGAGGRSYEQYF

D: TRBD1
V: TRBV3-1/TRBV3-2
J: TRBJ1-4
size: .
DNA: TGTGCCAGCAGCTCACCGGGACAGCATAATGAAAAACTGTTTTTT
CDR3: CASSSPGQHNEKLFF

D: .
V: TRBV7-6
J: TRBJ2-2
size: .
DNA: TGTGCCAGCAGCGCGCCACCAGGGTCGGGCGGGGAGCTGTTTTTT
CDR3: CASSAPPGSGGELFF

D: TRBD1
V: TRBV19
J: TRBJ1-4
size: .
DNA: TGTGCCAGCGGGACAGCAACTAATGAAAAACTGTTTTTT
CDR3: CASGTATNEKLFF

D: .
V: TRBV5-4
J: TRBJ2-2
size: once
DNA: TGTGCCAGCAGCCCGGACTCCACCGGGGAGCTGTTTTTT
CDR3: CASSPDSTGELFF

D: TRBD1
V: TRBV2
J: TRBJ1-1
size: .
DNA: TGTGCCAGCAGTGAGTCGACAGGGAGAACTGAAGCTTTCTTT
CDR3: CASSESTGRTEAFF

D: .
V: TRBV18
J: TRBJ1-1
size: .
DNA: TGTGCCAGCTCCCCCGGGACACATAATATGAACACTGAAGCTTTCTTT
CDR3: CASSPGTHNMNTEAFF

D: TRBD2
V: TRBV11-2
J: TRBJ2-3
size: .
DNA: TGTGCCAGCAGCCCCCGGACTAGCGGGGGAAATACGCAGTATTTT
CDR3: CASSPRTSGGNTQYF

D: TRBD1
V: TRBV4-1
J: TRBJ1-1
size: .
DNA: TGCGCCAGCAGCCAAGAGGGGACAGGGGGCACTGAAGCTTTCTTT
CDR3: CASSQEGTGGTEAFF

D: TRBD1
V: TRBV19
J: TRBJ1-1
size: .
DNA: TGTGCCAGTAGTATTCGACAGGGGCACGCTTTCTTT
CDR3: CASSIRQGHAFF

D: .
V: TRBV6-6
J: TRBJ2-5
size: .
DNA: TGTGCCAGCAGCCCCAGCGGGCCAGAGACCCAGTACTTC
CDR3: CASSPSGPETQYF

D: .
V: TRBV6-5
J: TRBJ1-1
size: .
DNA: TGTGCCAGCAGTTACTTGGGCAGTTCCATGAACACTGAAGCTTTCTTT
CDR3: CASSYLGSSMNTEAFF

D: .
V: TRBV3-1/TRBV3-2
J: TRBJ1-1
size: .
DNA: TGTGCCAGCAGCCACGGGGTCTACACTGAAGCTTTCTTT
CDR3: CASSHGVYTEAFF

D: .
V: TRBV3-1/TRBV3-2
J: TRBJ1-2
size: .
DNA: TGTGCCAGCAGCCAAGCTGTCGGGACTCAAGGAAACTATGGCTACACCTTC
CDR3: CASSQAVGTQGNYGYTF

D: .
V: TRBV7-9
J: TRBJ1-5
size: few
DNA: TGTGCCAGCAGTCCCGGGAATCAGCCCCAGCATTTT
CDR3: CASSPGNQPQHF

D: TRBD2
V: TRBV19
J: TRBJ2-3
size: once
DNA: TGTGCCAGTAGTATAGTTCTAGCGGGAGGTTACACAGATACGCAGTATTTT
CDR3: CASSIVLAGGYTDTQYF

D: .
V: TRBV6-5
J: TRBJ1-5
size: once
DNA: TGTGCCAGCACTTACGGCAAGAATCAGCCCCAGCATTTT
CDR3: CASTYGKNQPQHF

D: TRBD1
V: TRBV5-1
J: TRBJ1-5
size: .
DNA: TGCGCCAGCAGCCTGGGACAGGGAACTCAGCCCCAGCATTTT
CDR3: CASSLGQGTQPQHF

D: .
V: TRBV6-5
J: TRBJ1-5
size: .
DNA: TGTGCCAGCAGCCCAACTTATAGCAATCAGCCCCAGCATTTT
CDR3: CASSPTYSNQPQHF

D: .
V: TRBV9
J: TRBJ1-2
size: .
DNA: TGTGCCAGCAGCCCTGGACAGTCTGCATATGGCTACACCTTC
CDR3: CASSPGQSAYGYTF

D: .
V: TRBV9
J: TRBJ1-3
size: few
DNA: TGTGCCAGCAGCGTGGGGGGAGGAAACACCATATATTTT
CDR3: CASSVGGGNTIYF

D: .
V: TRBV4-2
J: TRBJ1-1
size: .
DNA: TGTGCCAGCAGCCAAGGGCGCACAGGGATGAACACTGAAGCTTTCTTT
CDR3: CASSQGRTGMNTEAFF

D: TRBD1
V: TRBV7-3
J: TRBJ1-5
size: .
DNA: TGTGCCAGCAGCGCCGGACAGGGGGAGTGTAATCAGCCCCAGCATTTT
CDR3: CASSAGQGECNQPQHF

D: .
V: TRBV3-1/TRBV3-2
J: TRBJ1-1
size: .
DNA: TGTGCCAGCAACAGGACGAAGGACACTGAAGCTTTCTTT
CDR3: CASNRTKDTEAFF

D: .
V: TRBV7-9
J: TRBJ1-2
size: .
DNA: TGTGCCAGCGAGGGGGTTGGCTATGGCTACACCTTC
CDR3: CASEGVGYGYTF

D: TRBD1
V: TRBV19
J: TRBJ1-2
size: few
DNA: TGTGCCAGTAGAAACCCAGGGGGCGCCTATGGCTACACCTTC
CDR3: CASRNPGGAYGYTF

D: .
V: TRBV7-9
J: TRBJ1-1
size: once
DNA: TGTGCCAGCAGCATCGACAGTCTGAACACTGAAGCTTTCTTT
CDR3: CASSIDSLNTEAFF

D: .
V: TRBV15
J: TRBJ1-4
size: .
DNA: TGTGCCACCAGTAGACATACCTCTGACGGAGGAAAACTGTTTTTT
CDR3: CATSRHTSDGGKLFF

D: TRBD1
V: TRBV5-4
J: TRBJ2-3
size: .
DNA: TGTGCCAGCAGCACCAGGGGGTCCCCAGATACGCAGTATTTT
CDR3: CASSTRGSPDTQYF

D: TRBD1
V: TRBV15
J: TRBJ1-5
size: .
DNA: TGTGCCACCAGCAGCGAACAGGGGCGAAACAATCAGCCCCAGCATTTT
CDR3: CATSSEQGRNNQPQHF

D: .
V: TRBV7-2
J: TRBJ1-2
size: once
DNA: TGTGCCAGCAGCTTACGGGGGGGAATTAACTATGGCTACACCTTC
CDR3: CASSLRGGINYGYTF

D: .
V: TRBV4-1
J: TRBJ2-3
size: .
DNA: TGCGCCAGCAGCCAGGCTTTGAGGGAAGATACGCAGTATTTT
CDR3: CASSQALREDTQYF

D: TRBD1
V: TRBV19
J: TRBJ2-1
size: few
DNA: TGTGCCAGTAGTATACAGGTGACAGGGAGTAATGAGCAGTTCTTC
CDR3: CASSIQVTGSNEQFF